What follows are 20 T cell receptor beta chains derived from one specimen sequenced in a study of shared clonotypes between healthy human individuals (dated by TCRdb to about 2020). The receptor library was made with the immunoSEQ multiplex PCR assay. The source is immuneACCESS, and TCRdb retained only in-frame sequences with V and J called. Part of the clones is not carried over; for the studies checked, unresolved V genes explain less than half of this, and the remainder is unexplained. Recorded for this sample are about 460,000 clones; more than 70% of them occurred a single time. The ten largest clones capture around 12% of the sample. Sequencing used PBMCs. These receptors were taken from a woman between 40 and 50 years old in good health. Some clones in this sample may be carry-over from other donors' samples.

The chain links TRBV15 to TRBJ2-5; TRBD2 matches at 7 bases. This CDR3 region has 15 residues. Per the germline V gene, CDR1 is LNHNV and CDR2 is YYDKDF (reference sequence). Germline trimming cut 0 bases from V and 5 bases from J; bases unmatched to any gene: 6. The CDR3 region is CATSRDGLVTETQYF. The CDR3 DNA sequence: TGTGCCACCAGCAGAGATGGACTAGTGACGGAGACCCAGTACTTC. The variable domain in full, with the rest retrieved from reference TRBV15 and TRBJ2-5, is DAMVIQNPRYQVTQFGKPVTLSCSQTLNHNVMYWYQQKSSQAPKLLFHYYDKDFNNEADTPDNFQSRRPNTSFCFLDIRSPGLGDTAMYLCATSRDGLVTETQYFGPGTRLLVL.

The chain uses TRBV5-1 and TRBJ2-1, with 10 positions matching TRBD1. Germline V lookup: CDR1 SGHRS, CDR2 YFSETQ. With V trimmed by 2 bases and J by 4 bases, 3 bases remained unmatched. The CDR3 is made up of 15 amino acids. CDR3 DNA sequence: TGCGCCAGCAGCTTTGACAGGGGGCTATACAATGAGCAGTTCTTC. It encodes CASSFDRGLYNEQFF. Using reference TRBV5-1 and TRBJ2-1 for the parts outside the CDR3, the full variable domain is KAGVTQTPRYLIKTRGQQVTLSCSPISGHRSVSWYQQTPGQGLQFLFEYFSETQRNKGNFPGRFSGRQFSNSRSEMNVSTLELGDSALYLCASSFDRGLYNEQFFGPGTRLTVL.

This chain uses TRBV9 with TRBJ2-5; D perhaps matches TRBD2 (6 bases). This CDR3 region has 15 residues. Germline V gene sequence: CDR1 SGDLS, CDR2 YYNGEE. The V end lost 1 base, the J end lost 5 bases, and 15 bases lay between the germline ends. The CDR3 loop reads CASSVLGGTGETQYF. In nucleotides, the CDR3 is TGTGCCAGCAGCGTACTTGGCGGGACCGGTGAGACCCAGTACTTC.

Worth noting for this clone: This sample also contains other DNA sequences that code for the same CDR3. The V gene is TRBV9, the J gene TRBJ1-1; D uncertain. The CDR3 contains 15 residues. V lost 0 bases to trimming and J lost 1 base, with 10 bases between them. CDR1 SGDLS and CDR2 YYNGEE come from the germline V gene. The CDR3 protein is CASSVGPGSNTEAFF. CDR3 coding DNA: TGTGCCAGCAGCGTAGGTCCAGGCTCGAACACTGAAGCTTTCTTT.

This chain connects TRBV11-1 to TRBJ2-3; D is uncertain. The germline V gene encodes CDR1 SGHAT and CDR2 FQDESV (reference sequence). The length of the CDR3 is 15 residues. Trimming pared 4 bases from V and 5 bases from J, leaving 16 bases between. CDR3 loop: CASSSRSRSGDTQYF. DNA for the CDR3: TGTGCCAGCAGCTCCCGGTCCCGGTCGGGAGATACGCAGTATTTT.

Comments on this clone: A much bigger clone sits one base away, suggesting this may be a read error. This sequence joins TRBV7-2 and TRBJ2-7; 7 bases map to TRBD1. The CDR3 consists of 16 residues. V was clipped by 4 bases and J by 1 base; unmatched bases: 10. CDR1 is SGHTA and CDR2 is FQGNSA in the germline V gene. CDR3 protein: CASSSGRTGLSYEQYF. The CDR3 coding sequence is TGTGCCAGCAGCTCAGGAAGGACAGGACTTTCCTACGAGCAGTACTTC.

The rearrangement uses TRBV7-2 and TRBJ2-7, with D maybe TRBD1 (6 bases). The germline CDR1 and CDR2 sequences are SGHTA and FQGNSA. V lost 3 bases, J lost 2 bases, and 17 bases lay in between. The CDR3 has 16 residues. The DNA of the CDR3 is TGTGCCAGCAGCTTGAATCTGGACAGAGTGACCTACGAGCAGTACTTC. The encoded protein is CASSLNLDRVTYEQYF.

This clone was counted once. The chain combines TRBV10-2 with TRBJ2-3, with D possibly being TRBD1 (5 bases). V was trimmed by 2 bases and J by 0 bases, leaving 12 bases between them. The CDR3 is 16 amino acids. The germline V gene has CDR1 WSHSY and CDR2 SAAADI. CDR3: CASSEPDRTSTDTQYF. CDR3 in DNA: TGCGCCAGCAGTGAGCCCGACAGAACAAGCACAGATACGCAGTATTTT.

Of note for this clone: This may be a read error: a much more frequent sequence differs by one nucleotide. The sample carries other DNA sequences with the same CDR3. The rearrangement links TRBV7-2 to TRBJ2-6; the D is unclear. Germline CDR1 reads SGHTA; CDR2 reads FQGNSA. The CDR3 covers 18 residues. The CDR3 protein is CASSDNRRRQSRANVLTF. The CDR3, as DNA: TGTGCCAGCAGCGACAATCGGAGACGACAAAGTCGGGCCAACGTCCTGACCTTC.

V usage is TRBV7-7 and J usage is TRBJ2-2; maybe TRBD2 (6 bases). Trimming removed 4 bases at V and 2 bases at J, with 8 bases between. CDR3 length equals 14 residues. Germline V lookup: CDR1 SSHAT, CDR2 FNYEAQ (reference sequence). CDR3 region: CASSSGLNTGELFF. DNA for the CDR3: TGTGCCAGCAGCTCGGGACTCAACACCGGGGAGCTGTTTTTT.

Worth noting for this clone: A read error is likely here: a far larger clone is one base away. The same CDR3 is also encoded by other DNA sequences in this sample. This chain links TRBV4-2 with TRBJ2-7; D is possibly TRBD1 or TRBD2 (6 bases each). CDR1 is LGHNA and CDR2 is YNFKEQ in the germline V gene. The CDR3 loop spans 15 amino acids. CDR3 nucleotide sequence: TGTGCCAGCAGTCAAGGAGGGACACGGACCTACGAGCAGTACTTC. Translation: CASSQGGTRTYEQYF.

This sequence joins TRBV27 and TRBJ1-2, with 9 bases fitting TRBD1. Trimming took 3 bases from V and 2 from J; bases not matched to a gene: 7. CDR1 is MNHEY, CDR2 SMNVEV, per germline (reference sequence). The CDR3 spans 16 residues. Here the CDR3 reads CASSLTGTGRNYGYTF. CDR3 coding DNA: TGTGCCAGCAGTTTGACCGGGACAGGGCGGAACTATGGCTACACCTTC.

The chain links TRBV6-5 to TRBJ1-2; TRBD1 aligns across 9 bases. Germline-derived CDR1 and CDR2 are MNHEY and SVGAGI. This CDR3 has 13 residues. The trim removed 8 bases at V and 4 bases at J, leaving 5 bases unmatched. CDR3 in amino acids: CASGTGYSYGYTF. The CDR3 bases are TGTGCCAGCGGGACAGGGTATAGCTATGGCTACACCTTC.

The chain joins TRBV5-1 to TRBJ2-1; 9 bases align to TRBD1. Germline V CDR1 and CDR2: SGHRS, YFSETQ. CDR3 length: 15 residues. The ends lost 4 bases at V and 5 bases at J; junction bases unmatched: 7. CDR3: CASSLRTGANNEQFF. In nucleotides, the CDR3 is TGCGCCAGCAGCCTCCGGACAGGGGCCAACAATGAGCAGTTCTTC.

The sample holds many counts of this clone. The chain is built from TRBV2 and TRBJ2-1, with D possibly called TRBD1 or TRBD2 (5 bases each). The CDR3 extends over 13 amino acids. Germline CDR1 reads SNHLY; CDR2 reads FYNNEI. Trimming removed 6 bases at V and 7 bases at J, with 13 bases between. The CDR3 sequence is CASSTVWGNEQFF. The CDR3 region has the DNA TGTGCCAGCAGCACCGTCTGGGGGAATGAGCAGTTCTTC. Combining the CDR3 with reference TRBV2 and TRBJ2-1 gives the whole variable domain EPEVTQTPSHQVTQMGQEVILRCVPISNHLYFYWYRQILGQKVEFLVSFYNNEISEKSEIFDDQFSVERPDGSNFTLKIRSTKLEDSAMYFCASSTVWGNEQFFGPGTRLTVL.

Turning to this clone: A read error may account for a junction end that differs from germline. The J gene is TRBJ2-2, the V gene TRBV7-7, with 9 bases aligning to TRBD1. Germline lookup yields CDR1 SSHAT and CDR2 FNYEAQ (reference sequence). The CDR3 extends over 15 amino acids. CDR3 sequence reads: CASSAGAGQGAELFF. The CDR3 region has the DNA TGTGCTAGCAGCGCCGGTGCGGGACAGGGCGCGGAGCTGTTTTTT.

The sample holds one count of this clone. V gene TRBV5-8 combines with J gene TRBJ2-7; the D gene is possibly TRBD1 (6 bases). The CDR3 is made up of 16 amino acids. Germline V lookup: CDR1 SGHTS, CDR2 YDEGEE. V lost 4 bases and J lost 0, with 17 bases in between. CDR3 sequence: CASSKGHPVNSYEQYF. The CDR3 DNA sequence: TGTGCCAGCAGCAAGGGACACCCCGTGAACTCCTACGAGCAGTACTTC.

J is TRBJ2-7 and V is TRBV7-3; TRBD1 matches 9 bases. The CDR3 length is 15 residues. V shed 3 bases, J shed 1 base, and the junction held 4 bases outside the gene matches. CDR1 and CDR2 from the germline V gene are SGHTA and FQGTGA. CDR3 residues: CASSFRDRVSYEQYF. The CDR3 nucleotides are TGTGCCAGCAGCTTTCGGGACAGGGTTTCCTACGAGCAGTACTTC.

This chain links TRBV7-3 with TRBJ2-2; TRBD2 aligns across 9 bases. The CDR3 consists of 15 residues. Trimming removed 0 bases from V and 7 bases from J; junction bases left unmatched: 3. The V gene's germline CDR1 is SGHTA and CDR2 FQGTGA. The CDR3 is CASSLTSGSFGELFF. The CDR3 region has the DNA TGTGCCAGCAGCTTAACTAGCGGGAGTTTCGGGGAGCTGTTTTTT.

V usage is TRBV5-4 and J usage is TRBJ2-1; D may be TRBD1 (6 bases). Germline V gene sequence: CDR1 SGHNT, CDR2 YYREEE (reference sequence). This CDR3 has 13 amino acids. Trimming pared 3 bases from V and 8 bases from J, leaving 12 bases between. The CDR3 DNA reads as TGTGCCAGCAGCTCCACAGGGTTAGATGAGCAGTTCTTC. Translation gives CASSSTGLDEQFF.